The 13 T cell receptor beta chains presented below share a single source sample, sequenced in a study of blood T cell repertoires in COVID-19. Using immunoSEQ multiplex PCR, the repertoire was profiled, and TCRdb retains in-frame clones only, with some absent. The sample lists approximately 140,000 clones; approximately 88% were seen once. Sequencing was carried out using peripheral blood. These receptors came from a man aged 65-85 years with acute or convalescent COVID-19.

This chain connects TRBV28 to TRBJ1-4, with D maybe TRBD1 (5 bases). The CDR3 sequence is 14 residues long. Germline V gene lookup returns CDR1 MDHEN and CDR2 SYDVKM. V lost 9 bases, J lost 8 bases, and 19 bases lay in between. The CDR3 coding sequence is TGTGCCAGTACTCTTGGGGGGTCAGGGGAAAAACTGTTTTTT. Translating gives CASTLGGSGEKLFF.

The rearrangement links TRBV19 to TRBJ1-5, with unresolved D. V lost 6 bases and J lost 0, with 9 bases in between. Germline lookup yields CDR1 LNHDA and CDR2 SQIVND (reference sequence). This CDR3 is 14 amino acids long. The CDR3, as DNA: TGTGCCAGTAGGGGCAGTTATAGCAATCAGCCCCAGCATTTT. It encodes CASRGSYSNQPQHF.

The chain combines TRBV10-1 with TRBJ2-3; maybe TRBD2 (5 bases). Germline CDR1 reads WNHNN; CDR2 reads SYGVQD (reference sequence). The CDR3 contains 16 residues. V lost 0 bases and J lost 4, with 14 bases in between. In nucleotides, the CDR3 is TGCGCCAGCAGTGAGTCCTGGCGGGCCGGGTCAGATACGCAGTATTTT. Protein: CASSESWRAGSDTQYF.

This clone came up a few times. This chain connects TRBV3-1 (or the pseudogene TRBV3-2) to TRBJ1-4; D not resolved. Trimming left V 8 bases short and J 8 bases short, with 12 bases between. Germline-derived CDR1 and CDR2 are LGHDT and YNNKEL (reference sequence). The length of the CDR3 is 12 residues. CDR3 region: CASSPGEEKLFF. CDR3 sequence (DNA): TGTGCCAGCTCCCCCGGAGAGGAAAAACTGTTTTTT.

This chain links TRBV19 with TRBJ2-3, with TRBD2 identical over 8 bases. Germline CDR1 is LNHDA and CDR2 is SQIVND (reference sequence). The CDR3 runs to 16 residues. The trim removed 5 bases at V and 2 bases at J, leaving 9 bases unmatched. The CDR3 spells CASSERGGRVTDTQYF. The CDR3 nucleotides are TGTGCCAGTAGTGAACGGGGGGGCCGGGTCACAGATACGCAGTATTTT.

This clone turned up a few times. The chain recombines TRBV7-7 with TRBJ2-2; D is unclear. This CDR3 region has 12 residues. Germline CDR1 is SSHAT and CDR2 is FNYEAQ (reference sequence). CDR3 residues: CATRGNTGELFF. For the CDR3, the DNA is TGTGCGACGCGAGGGAACACCGGGGAGCTGTTTTTT.

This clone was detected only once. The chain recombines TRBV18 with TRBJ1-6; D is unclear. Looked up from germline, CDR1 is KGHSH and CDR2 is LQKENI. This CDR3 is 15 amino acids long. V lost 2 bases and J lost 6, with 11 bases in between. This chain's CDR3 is CASSPGLGANSPLHF. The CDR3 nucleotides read TGTGCCAGCTCACCAGGGCTGGGAGCTAATTCACCCCTCCACTTT.

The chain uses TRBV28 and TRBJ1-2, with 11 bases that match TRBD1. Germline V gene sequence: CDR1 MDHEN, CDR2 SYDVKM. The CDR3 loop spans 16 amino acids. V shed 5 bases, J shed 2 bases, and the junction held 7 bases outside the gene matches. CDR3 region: CASSGGRDRGNYGYTF. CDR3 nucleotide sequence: TGTGCCAGCAGTGGGGGTCGGGACAGGGGGAACTATGGCTACACCTTC.

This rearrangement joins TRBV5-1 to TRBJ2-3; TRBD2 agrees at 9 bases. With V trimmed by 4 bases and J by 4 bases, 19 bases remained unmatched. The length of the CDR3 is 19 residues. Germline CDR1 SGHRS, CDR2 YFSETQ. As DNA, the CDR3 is TGCGCCAGCAGCCGACAGGGATCCTGGGGCGGGAGGGCCCCAGATACGCAGTATTTT. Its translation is CASSRQGSWGGRAPDTQYF.

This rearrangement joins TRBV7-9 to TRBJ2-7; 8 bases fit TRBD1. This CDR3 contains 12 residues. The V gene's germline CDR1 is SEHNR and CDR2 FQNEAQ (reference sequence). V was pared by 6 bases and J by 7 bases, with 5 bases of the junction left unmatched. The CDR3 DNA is TGTGCCAGCAGTCAACAGGGGGGAGAGCAGTACTTC. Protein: CASSQQGGEQYF.

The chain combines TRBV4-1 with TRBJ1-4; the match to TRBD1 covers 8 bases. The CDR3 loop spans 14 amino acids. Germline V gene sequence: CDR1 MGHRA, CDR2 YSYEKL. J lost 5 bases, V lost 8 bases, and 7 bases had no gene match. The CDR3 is CASSRGRGNEKLFF. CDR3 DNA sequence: TGCGCCAGCTCCAGGGGGCGGGGGAATGAAAAACTGTTTTTT.

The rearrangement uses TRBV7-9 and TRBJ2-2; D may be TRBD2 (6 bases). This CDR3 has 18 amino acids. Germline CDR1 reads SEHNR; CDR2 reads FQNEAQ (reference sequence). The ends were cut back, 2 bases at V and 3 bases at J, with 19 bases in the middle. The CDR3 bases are TGTGCCAGCAGCTTAAGTACGTTCGGGACTCTGTACACCGGGGAGCTGTTTTTT. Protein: CASSLSTFGTLYTGELFF.

CDR3 protein: CSVAEEYTEAFF. DNA for the CDR3: TGCAGCGTGGCGGAGGAGTACACTGAAGCTTTCTTT. This rearrangement joins TRBV29-1 to TRBJ1-1; D remains unclear. The CDR3 is 12 residues long. V lost 6 bases and J lost 3, with 11 bases in between. The germline V gene encodes CDR1 SQVTM and CDR2 ANQGSEA.